A single sample gave rise to the 11 T cell receptor beta chains below, sequenced in a study of cytomegalovirus exposure and HLA in healthy donors. The study ran its PCR with 60 Vbeta and 13 Jbeta primers. Method: immunoSEQ multiplex PCR; TCRdb's copy keeps in-frame clones and lacks some. Altogether some 200,000 clones are present, 75% to 90% being singletons, with the ten largest covering 6.5%. Sequenced sample: PBMCs. The receptors come from a woman aged 45-65 years in good health and CMV-seropositive.

This clone is a singleton in its sample. The rearrangement links TRBV6-6 to TRBJ1-1; 9 positions agree with TRBD1. CDR1 and CDR2 (germline): MNHNY, SVGAGI (reference sequence). This CDR3 region has 15 residues. Losses at the gene ends were 8 bases for V and 0 bases for J; bases not matched to a gene: 7. CDR3 in DNA: TGTGCCAGCGGAGGACAGGGGAGCATGAACACTGAAGCTTTCTTT. Protein product: CASGGQGSMNTEAFF.

This chain joins TRBV5-1 and TRBJ2-1, with 7 bases lining up with TRBD1. Per germline, CDR1 SGHRS and CDR2 YFSETQ. CDR3 length equals 16 residues. V was clipped by 1 base and J by 0 bases; unmatched bases: 4. CDR3 sequence: CASSLRDRYSYNEQFF. CDR3 DNA: TGCGCCAGCAGCTTGCGGGACAGATACTCCTACAATGAGCAGTTCTTC.

This clone was seen only once. The chain recombines TRBV2 with TRBJ1-1; 7 bases are shared with TRBD1. After removal of 4 bases from V and 2 bases from J, the junction contained 7 bases not matched to a gene. This CDR3 region has 15 residues. Germline CDR1 and CDR2: SNHLY and FYNNEI. DNA for the CDR3: TGTGCCAGCAGTGTAGACAGGGTAAGAAACACTGAAGCTTTCTTT. It codes for CASSVDRVRNTEAFF.

This chain uses TRBV7-8 with TRBJ1-3; TRBD1 is a possible D gene (5 bases). Germline lookup yields CDR1 SGHVS and CDR2 FQNEAQ. V lost 1 base to trimming and J lost 0 bases, with 10 bases between them. The CDR3 loop spans 16 amino acids. This CDR3 reads CASSLEQGSSGNTIYF. CDR3 DNA: TGTGCCAGCAGCTTAGAGCAGGGCAGCTCTGGAAACACCATATATTTT.

This clone has more than one count but fewer than ten. The chain carries TRBV4-1 and TRBJ2-2; 7 bases are shared with TRBD1. CDR1 and CDR2 (germline): MGHRA, YSYEKL. This CDR3 spans 16 amino acids. V was clipped by 0 bases and J by 3 bases; unmatched bases: 4. The CDR3 sequence: CASSQEKGADTGELFF. Written as DNA, the CDR3 is TGCGCCAGCAGCCAAGAGAAGGGGGCGGACACCGGGGAGCTGTTTTTT.

The CDR3 DNA is TGTGCCAGCAGCGGGGACACCTTCTACGAGCAGTACTTC. Translated, it gives CASSGDTFYEQYF. The chain employs TRBV6-1 and TRBJ2-7, with a tentative D call TRBD1 (6 bases). This CDR3 comprises 13 residues. Germline assignment: CDR1 MNHNS and CDR2 SASEGT. The germline V and J ends were trimmed by 6 bases and 3 bases, with 12 bases remaining between them.

This chain's CDR3 is CASSEAGREAPLHF. Written as DNA, the CDR3 is TGTGCCAGCAGTGAAGCGGGGAGGGAGGCACCCCTCCACTTT. The chain uses TRBV2 and TRBJ1-6; the D is unclear. Trimming took off 0 bases at V and 11 bases at J, with 11 bases between the two ends. The CDR3 runs to 14 residues. Per the germline V gene, CDR1 is SNHLY and CDR2 is FYNNEI.

The chain is built from TRBV28 and TRBJ2-3; the match to TRBD2 covers 11 bases. V gave up 6 bases and J gave up 2 bases; unmatched junction bases: 4. Germline CDR1 is MDHEN and CDR2 is SYDVKM. The CDR3 runs to 15 residues. The chain's CDR3 is CASSPGLAVTDTQYF. DNA of the CDR3: TGTGCCAGCAGCCCGGGACTAGCGGTCACAGATACGCAGTATTTT.

This rearrangement joins TRBV25-1 to TRBJ1-1; the match to TRBD1 covers 7 bases. J gave up 5 bases and V 5 bases, and 11 bases lay outside the gene matches. The CDR3 consists of 15 residues. Germline V gives CDR1 MGHDK, CDR2 SYGVNS. CDR3 loop: CASSTFRGQGTEAFF. CDR3 in DNA: TGTGCCAGCAGTACCTTTAGGGGGCAAGGTACTGAAGCTTTCTTT.

This sequence joins TRBV6-1 and TRBJ1-4, with D possibly matching TRBD1 (5 bases). The V gene's germline CDR1 is MNHNS and CDR2 SASEGT. V lost 0 bases and J 12 bases, leaving 11 bases between the germline ends. This CDR3 region has 13 residues. The CDR3 reads CASSEASPRELFF. CDR3 in DNA: TGTGCCAGCAGTGAAGCAAGCCCCAGGGAACTGTTTTTT.

This chain uses TRBV19 with TRBJ1-3, with D possibly TRBD1 on 6 matching bases. Trimming took 6 bases from V and 1 from J, leaving 10 bases between them. Germline V gene data show CDR1 as LNHDA and CDR2 as SQIVND (reference sequence). The length of the CDR3 is 14 residues. This CDR3 is CASSAGTSGNTIYF. Written as DNA, the CDR3 is TGTGCCAGTAGCGCCGGGACATCTGGAAACACCATATATTTT.